The T cell receptor (beta chain) described here comes from a study of CD8 T cells in Susac syndrome. Findings and limits, study-wide: Across the total CD8+ repertoires, about 17 Susac-specific public clones were found. The CD8+ TEMRA repertoires yielded about five such clones.

With random hexamers, reverse transcription was performed on roughly 0.45 to 1 ug of RNA. Across 54 Vbeta and 13 Jbeta, immunoSEQ multiplex PCR amplified TCR beta CDR3. TCRdb called the immunoSEQ multiplex PCR reads again in MiXCR, with one record for every CDR3 protein. The repertoire holds tens of thousands of distinct CDR3 sequences, with around 95% as singletons. CD8+ and CD4+ T cells from blood underwent TCR beta sequencing. In regard to this clonotype: Antigen: not known.

Germline trimming cut 2 bases from V and 8 bases from J; bases unmatched to any gene: 4. The germline CDR1 and CDR2 sequences are SGHNT and YYREEE (reference sequence). The CDR3 extends over 13 amino acids. Sequencing was carried out using CD8+ T cells from PBMCs. The chain combines TRBV5-4 with TRBJ2-1; TRBD1 matches at 7 bases. The sequence came from a human donor with Susac syndrome. CDR3 sequence (DNA): TGTGCCAGCAGCTTTACAGGGGTCGATGAGCAGTTCTTC. Amino acid sequence: CASSFTGVDEQFF.